This T cell receptor beta chain derives from a study of beta chain features in type 1 diabetes. Sequencing targeted expressed TCRB transcripts, as all isolated RNA had been reverse transcribed. Profiled with immunoSEQ multiplex PCR; TCRdb holds only in-frame clones, not every one. The profile covers more than 550,000 clones, with over 12% appearing a single time and less than 0.04% taken by the ten largest. Only a few counts were recorded for this clone. Its specificity is unknown. Regarding the study as a whole: There was a moderate but significant shortening of TCRB CDR3s in all four CD4+ subsets of Type 1 diabetes patients.

The CDR3 has 16 residues. Germline V lookup: CDR1 SGHTA, CDR2 FQGTGA. V shed 5 bases and J 5 bases; nucleotides not matched to a gene: 13. Sequencing was carried out using naive CD4+ T cells from blood. V gene TRBV7-3 combines with J gene TRBJ2-3; the match to TRBD1 covers 7 bases. The receptor comes from a young man with type 1 diabetes. The CDR3 DNA is TGTGCCAGCAGCAGTCCCACCCAGGGGGTTGGAGATACGCAGTATTTT. Amino acid sequence: CASSSPTQGVGDTQYF. The whole variable domain, remainder taken from reference TRBV7-3 and TRBJ2-3, is GAGVSQTPSNKVTEKGKYVELRCDPISGHTALYWYRQSLGQGPEFLIYFQGTGAADDSGLPNDRFFAVRPEGSVSTLKIQRTERGDSAVYLCASSSPTQGVGDTQYFGPGTRLTVL.